A single sample gave rise to the 10 T cell receptor beta chains below, sequenced in a study of cytomegalovirus exposure and HLA in healthy donors (TCRdb year 2017). To prepare the library, the immunoSEQ multiplex PCR assay was applied. For the multiplex PCR, a mixture combining 60 forward primers for TCR Vbeta segments and 13 reverse primers for TCR Jbeta segments was used. TCRdb obtained this table from immuneACCESS and retained in-frame rearrangements with V and J assigned. These tables miss some clones; where compared with another copy, unresolved V genes account for less than half of the shortfall, and the remainder is unexplained. This sample holds about 100,000 clones; around 80% were observed only once. Around 7% of the sample is in the top ten clones. Material: PBMCs. Every receptor here comes from a man in his thirties or forties in good health and CMV-seronegative.

The gene calls are TRBV2 and TRBJ2-7, with 9 bases identical to TRBD2. This CDR3 is 15 amino acids long. V shed 3 bases, J shed 3 bases, and the junction held 6 bases outside the gene matches. Germline V CDR1 and CDR2: SNHLY, FYNNEI. CDR3 bases: TGTGCCAGCAGTGACAAAGCGGGAGGCTACTACGAGCAGTACTTC. Amino acid sequence: CASSDKAGGYYEQYF.

This chain joins TRBV7-8 and TRBJ2-3; 7 bases fit TRBD1. This CDR3 has 15 amino acids. Germline V gives CDR1 SGHVS, CDR2 FQNEAQ. V lost 6 bases and J lost 1; bases outside the gene matches: 7. This CDR3 reads CASSFDRVGTDTQYF. Written as DNA, the CDR3 is TGTGCCAGCAGTTTTGACAGGGTCGGCACAGATACGCAGTATTTT.

The J gene is TRBJ2-7, the V gene TRBV14; a weak D match, TRBD2 (7 bases). The germline V gene has CDR1 SGHDN and CDR2 FVKESK. V was cut by 4 bases and J by 1 base, with 14 bases left in between. The length of the CDR3 is 15 residues. The CDR3 coding sequence is TGTGCCAGCAGCCCCCCGGGGGGCGGTTCCTACGAGCAGTACTTC. It translates to CASSPPGGGSYEQYF.

CDR3 loop: CASSLGGTDHYEQYF. CDR3 bases: TGTGCCAGCAGCTTAGGCGGGACAGATCATTACGAGCAGTACTTC. The chain combines TRBV7-3 with TRBJ2-7, with D possibly matching TRBD1 (7 bases). CDR3 size: 15 residues. V lost 2 bases, J lost 4 bases, and 15 bases lay in between. Germline loops: CDR1 SGHTA, CDR2 FQGTGA.

The rearrangement joins TRBV11-2 to TRBJ2-2; TRBD2 agrees at 9 bases. V was clipped by 6 bases and J by 2 bases; unmatched bases: 10. The CDR3 spans 17 residues. CDR1 and CDR2 (germline): SGHAT, FQNNGV. CDR3 DNA: TGTGCCAGCAGACCTATCGGACTAGCGTTTAACACCGGGGAGCTGTTTTTT. The encoded protein is CASRPIGLAFNTGELFF.

The chain is built from TRBV30 and TRBJ2-7; D is perhaps TRBD1 (5 bases). Germline CDR1 is GTSNPN and CDR2 is SVGIG (reference sequence). V dropped 3 bases and J dropped 4 bases, with 7 bases sitting between them. The CDR3 is 11 amino acids. CDR3 bases: TGTGCCTGGAGCGACAGATACGAGCAGTACTTC. Amino acids: CAWSDRYEQYF.

V and J are TRBV6-5 and TRBJ2-5; 10 bases are shared with TRBD1. The CDR3 extends over 13 amino acids. Looked up from germline, CDR1 is MNHEY and CDR2 is SVGAGI. The trim removed 4 bases at V and 5 bases at J, leaving 1 base unmatched. CDR3 DNA sequence: TGTGCCAGCAGTTGGACAGGGGGGGAGACCCAGTACTTC. It yields the protein CASSWTGGETQYF.

This chain uses TRBV30 with TRBJ1-1; 9 bases line up with TRBD1. CDR1 is GTSNPN, CDR2 SVGIG, per germline (reference sequence). With V trimmed by 4 bases and J by 2 bases, 2 bases remained unmatched. The CDR3 consists of 13 residues. CDR3: CAWKDRGNTEAFF. The CDR3 DNA reads TGTGCCTGGAAGGACAGGGGCAACACTGAAGCTTTCTTT. Using reference TRBV30 and TRBJ1-1 for the parts outside the CDR3, the full variable domain is SQTIHQWPATLVQPVGSPLSLECTVEGTSNPNLYWYRQAAGRGLQLLFYSVGIGQISSEVPQNLSASRPQDRQFILSSKKLLLSDSGFYLCAWKDRGNTEAFFGQGTRLTVV.

The gene calls are TRBV18 and TRBJ2-7; 9 nucleotides match TRBD2. Germline V lookup: CDR1 KGHSH, CDR2 LQKENI. V was pared by 0 bases and J by 4 bases, with 16 bases of the junction left unmatched. This CDR3 has 19 residues. The CDR3 sequence: CASSPPVSMVAGALYEQYF. The DNA of the CDR3 is TGTGCCAGCTCACCACCGGTGTCAATGGTAGCGGGGGCCCTTTACGAGCAGTACTTC.

The chain links TRBV4-2 to TRBJ1-1, with D perhaps matching TRBD1 (6 bases). The V and J ends lost 0 bases and 4 bases respectively, with 15 bases between them. The V gene's germline CDR1 is LGHNA and CDR2 YNFKEQ. This CDR3 spans 16 amino acids. The CDR3 DNA reads as TGTGCCAGCAGCCAAGATCCGGGTACAGGGCCCACTGAAGCTTTCTTT. Its translation: CASSQDPGTGPTEAFF.